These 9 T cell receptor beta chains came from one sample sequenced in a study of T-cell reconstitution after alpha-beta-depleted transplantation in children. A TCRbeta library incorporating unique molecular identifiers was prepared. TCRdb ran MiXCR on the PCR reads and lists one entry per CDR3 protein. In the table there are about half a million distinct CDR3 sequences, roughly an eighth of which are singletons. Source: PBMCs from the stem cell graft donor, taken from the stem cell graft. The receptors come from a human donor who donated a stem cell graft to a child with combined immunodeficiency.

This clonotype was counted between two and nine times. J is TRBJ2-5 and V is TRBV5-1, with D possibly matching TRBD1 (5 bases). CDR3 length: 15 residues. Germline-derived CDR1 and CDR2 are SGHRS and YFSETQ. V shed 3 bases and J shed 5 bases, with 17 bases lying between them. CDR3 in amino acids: CASSWSQGRRETQYF. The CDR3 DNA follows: TGCGCCAGCAGCTGGAGTCAGGGTCGTCGGGAGACCCAGTACTTC.

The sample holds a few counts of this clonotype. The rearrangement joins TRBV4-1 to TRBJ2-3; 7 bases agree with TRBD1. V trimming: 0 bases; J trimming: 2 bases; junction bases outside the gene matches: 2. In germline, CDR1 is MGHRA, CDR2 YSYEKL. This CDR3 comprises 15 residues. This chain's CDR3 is CASSQEDRLTDTQYF. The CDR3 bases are TGCGCCAGCAGCCAAGAGGACAGGCTCACAGATACGCAGTATTTT.

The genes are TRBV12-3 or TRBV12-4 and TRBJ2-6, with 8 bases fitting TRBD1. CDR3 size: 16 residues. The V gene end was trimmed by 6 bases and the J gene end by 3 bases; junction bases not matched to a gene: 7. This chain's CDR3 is CASSPQGAGGANVLTF. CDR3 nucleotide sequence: TGTGCCAGCAGCCCTCAGGGGGCCGGTGGGGCCAACGTCCTGACTTTC.

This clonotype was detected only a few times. CDR3 region: CASSDLGHTIYF. The CDR3 bases are TGTGCCAGCAGCGACCTGGGCCACACCATATATTTT. The chain employs TRBV9 and TRBJ1-3, with unresolved D. This CDR3 has 12 residues. From germline, CDR1 is SGDLS and CDR2 YYNGEE. The V and J ends lost 3 bases and 8 bases respectively, with 9 bases between them.

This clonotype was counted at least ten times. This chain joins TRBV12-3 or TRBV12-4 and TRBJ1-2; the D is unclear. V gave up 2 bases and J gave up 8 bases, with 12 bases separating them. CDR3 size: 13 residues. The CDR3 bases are TGTGCCAGCAGTTTAAGGTCTGGGCGAGGCTACACCTTC. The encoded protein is CASSLRSGRGYTF.

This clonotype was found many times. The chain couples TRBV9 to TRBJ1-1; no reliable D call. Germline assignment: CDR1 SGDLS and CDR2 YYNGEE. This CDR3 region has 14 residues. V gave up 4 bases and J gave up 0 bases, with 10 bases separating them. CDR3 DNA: TGTGCCAGCAGCAGGAGCGGGGTGAACACTGAAGCTTTCTTT. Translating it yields CASSRSGVNTEAFF.

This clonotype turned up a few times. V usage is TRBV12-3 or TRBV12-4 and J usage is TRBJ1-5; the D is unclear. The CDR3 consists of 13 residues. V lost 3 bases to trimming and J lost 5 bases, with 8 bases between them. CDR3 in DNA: TGTGCCAGCAGTTTCTCTGGGCATCAGCCCCAGCATTTT. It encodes CASSFSGHQPQHF.

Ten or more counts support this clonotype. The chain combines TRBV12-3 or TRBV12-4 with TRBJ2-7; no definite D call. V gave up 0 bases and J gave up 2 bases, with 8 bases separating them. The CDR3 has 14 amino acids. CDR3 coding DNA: TGTGCCAGCAGTTTAGCGCGCGGTCCCTACGAGCAGTACTTC. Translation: CASSLARGPYEQYF.

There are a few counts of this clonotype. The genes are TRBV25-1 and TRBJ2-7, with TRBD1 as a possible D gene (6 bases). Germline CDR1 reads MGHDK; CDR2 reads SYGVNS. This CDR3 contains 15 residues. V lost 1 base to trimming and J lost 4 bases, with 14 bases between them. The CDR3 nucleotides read TGTGCCAGCAGTGAATCTGATTGGGGGCAGTACGAGCAGTACTTC. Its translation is CASSESDWGQYEQYF.